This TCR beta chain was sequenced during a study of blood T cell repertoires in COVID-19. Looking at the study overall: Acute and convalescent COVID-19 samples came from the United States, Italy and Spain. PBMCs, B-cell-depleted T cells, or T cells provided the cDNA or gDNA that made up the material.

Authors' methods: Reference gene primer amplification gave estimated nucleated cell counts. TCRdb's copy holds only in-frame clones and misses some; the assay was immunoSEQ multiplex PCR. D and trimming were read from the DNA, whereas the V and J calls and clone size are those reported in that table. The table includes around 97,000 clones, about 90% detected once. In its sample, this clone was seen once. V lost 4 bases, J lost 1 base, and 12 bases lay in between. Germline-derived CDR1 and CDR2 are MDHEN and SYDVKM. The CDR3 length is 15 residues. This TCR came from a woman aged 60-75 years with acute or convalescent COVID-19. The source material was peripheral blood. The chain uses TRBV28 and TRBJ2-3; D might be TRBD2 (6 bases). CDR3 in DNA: TGTGCCAGCAGTTCGAATCAGCGGGGCACAGATACGCAGTATTTT. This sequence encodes CASSSNQRGTDTQYF.